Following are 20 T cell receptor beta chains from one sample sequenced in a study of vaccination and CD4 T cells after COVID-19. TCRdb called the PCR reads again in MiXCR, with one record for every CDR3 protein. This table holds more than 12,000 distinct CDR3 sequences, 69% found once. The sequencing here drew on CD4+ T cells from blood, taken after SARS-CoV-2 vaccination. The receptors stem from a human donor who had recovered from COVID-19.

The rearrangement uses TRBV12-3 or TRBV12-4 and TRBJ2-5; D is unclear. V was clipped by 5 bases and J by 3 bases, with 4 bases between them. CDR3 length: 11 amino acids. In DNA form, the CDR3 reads TGTGCCAGCAGTCAAAAAGAGACCCAGTACTTC. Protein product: CASSQKETQYF.

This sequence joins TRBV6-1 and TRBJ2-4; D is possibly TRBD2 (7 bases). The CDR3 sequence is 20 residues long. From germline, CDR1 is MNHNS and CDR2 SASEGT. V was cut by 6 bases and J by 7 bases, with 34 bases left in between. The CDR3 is CASSSLRGGVSNLKGNIQYF. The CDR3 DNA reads TGTGCCAGCAGCAGCCTCCGAGGGGGGGTCAGCAACCTGAAGGGGAACATTCAGTACTTC.

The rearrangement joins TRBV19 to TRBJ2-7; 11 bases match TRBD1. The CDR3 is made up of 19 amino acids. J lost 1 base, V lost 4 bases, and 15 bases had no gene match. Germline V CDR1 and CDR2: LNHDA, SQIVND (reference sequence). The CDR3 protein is CASSKKGRTGGRVSYEQYF. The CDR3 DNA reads TGTGCCAGTAGTAAGAAGGGGAGGACAGGGGGCCGGGTATCCTACGAGCAGTACTTC.

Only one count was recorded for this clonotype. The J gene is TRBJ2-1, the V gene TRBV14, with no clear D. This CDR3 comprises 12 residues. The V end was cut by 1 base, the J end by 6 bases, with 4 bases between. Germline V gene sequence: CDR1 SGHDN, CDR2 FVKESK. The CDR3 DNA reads TGTGCCAGCAGCCAAGCACGCAATGAGCAGTTCTTC. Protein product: CASSQARNEQFF.

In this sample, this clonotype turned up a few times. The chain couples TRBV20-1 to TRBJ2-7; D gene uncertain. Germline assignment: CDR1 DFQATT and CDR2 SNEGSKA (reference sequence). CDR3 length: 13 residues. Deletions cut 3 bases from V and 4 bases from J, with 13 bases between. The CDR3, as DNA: TGCAGTGCTAGCGGACCACCCTTTTACGAGCAGTACTTC. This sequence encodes CSASGPPFYEQYF.

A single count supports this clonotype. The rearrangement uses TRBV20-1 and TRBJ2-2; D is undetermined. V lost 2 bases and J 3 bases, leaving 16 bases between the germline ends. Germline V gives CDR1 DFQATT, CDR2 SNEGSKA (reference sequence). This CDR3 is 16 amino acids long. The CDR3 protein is CSARKNTPDDTGELFF. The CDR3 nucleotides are TGCAGTGCTAGAAAAAACACGCCGGACGACACCGGGGAGCTGTTTTTT.

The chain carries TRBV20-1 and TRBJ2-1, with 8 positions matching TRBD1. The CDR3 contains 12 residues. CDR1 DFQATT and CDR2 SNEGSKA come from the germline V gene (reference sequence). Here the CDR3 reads CRLGTGYNEQFF. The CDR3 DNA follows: TGCAGGTTGGGGACAGGCTACAATGAGCAGTTCTTC.

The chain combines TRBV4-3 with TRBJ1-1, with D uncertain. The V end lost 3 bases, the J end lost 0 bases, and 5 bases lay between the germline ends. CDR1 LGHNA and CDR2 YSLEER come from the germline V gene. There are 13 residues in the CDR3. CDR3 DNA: TGCGCCAGCAGCCATGGAATGAACACTGAAGCTTTCTTT. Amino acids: CASSHGMNTEAFF.

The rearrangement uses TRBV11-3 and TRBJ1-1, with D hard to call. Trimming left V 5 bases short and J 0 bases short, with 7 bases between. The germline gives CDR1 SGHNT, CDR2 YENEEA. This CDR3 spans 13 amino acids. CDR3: CASSPGLNTEAFF. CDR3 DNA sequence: TGTGCCAGCAGCCCCGGACTGAACACTGAAGCTTTCTTT.

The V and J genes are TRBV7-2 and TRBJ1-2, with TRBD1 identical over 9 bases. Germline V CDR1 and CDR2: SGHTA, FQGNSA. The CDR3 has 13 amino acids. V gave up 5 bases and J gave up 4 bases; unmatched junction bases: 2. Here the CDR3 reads CASSQGQGYGYTF. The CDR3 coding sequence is TGTGCCAGCAGCCAGGGACAGGGCTATGGCTACACCTTC.

The CDR3: CASSPGQGRFYTF. The DNA of the CDR3 is TGTGCCAGCAGTCCCGGACAGGGTAGGTTCTACACCTTC. This sequence joins TRBV27 and TRBJ1-2; 8 bases match TRBD1. V lost 5 bases, J lost 10 bases, and 9 bases stayed unmatched. CDR1 is MNHEY, CDR2 SMNVEV, per germline (reference sequence). This CDR3 has 13 residues.

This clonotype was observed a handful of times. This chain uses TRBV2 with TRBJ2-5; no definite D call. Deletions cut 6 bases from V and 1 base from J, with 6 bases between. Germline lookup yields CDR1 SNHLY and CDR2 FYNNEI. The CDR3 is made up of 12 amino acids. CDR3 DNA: TGTGCCAGCAGAACAGCCCAAGAGACCCAGTACTTC. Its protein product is CASRTAQETQYF.

Written as DNA, the CDR3 is TGTGCCTGGAACGCAGGGGCTCAGCCCCAGCATTTT. Its protein is CAWNAGAQPQHF. This chain joins TRBV30 and TRBJ1-5; D is perhaps TRBD1 (6 bases). CDR1 and CDR2 from the germline V gene are GTSNPN and SVGIG (reference sequence). V gave up 4 bases and J gave up 6 bases, with 10 bases separating them. The CDR3 is made up of 12 amino acids. Based on the CDR3 plus reference TRBV30 and TRBJ1-5, the full variable domain is SQTIHQWPATLVQPVGSPLSLECTVEGTSNPNLYWYRQAAGRGLQLLFYSVGIGQISSEVPQNLSASRPQDRQFILSSKKLLLSDSGFYLCAWNAGAQPQHFGDGTRLSIL.

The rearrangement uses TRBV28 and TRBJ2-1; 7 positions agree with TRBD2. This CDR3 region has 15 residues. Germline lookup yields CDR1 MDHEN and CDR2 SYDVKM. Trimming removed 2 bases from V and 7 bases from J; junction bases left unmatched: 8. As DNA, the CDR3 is TGTGCCAGCAGTTTAGTGGGAGGGCCCTCAAATGAGCAGTTCTTC. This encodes CASSLVGGPSNEQFF.

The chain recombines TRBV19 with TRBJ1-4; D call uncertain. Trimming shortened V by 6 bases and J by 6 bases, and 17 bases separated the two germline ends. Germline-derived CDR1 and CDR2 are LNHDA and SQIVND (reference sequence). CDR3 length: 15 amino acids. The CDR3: CASRSGGWMDEKLFF. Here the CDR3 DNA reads TGTGCCAGTAGATCGGGAGGGTGGATGGATGAAAAACTGTTTTTT. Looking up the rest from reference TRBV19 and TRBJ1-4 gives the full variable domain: DGGITQSPKYLFRKEGQNVTLSCEQNLNHDAMYWYRQDPGQGLRLIYYSQIVNDFQKGDIAEGYSVSREKKESFPLTVTSAQKNPTAFYLCASRSGGWMDEKLFFGSGTQLSVL.

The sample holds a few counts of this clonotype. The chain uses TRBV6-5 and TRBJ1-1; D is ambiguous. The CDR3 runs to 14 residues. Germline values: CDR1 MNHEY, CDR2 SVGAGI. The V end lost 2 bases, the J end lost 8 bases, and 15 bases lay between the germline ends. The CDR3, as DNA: TGTGCCAGCAGTTACGACACGGTATCTTTGGAAGCTTTCTTT. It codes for CASSYDTVSLEAFF.

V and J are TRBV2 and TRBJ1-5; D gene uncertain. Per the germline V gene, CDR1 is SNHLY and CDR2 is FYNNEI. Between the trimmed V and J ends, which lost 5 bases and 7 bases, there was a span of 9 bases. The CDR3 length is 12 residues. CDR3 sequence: CASSSDVQPQHF. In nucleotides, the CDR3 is TGTGCCAGCAGTAGCGATGTGCAGCCCCAGCATTTT. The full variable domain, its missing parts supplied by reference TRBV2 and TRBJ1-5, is EPEVTQTPSHQVTQMGQEVILRCVPISNHLYFYWYRQILGQKVEFLVSFYNNEISEKSEIFDDQFSVERPDGSNFTLKIRSTKLEDSAMYFCASSSDVQPQHFGDGTRLSIL.

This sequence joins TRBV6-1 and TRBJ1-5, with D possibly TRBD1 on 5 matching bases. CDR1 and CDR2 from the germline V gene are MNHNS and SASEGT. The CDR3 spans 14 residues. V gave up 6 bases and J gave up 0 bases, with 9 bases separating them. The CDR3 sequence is CASRQAYSNQPQHF. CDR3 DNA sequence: TGTGCCAGCAGACAGGCTTATAGCAATCAGCCCCAGCATTTT.

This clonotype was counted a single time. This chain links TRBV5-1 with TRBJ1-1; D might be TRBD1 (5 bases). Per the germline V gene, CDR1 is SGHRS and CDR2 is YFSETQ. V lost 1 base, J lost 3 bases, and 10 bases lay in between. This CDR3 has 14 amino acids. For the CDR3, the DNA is TGCGCCAGCAGCTTGTACGGGGACGACACTGAAGCTTTCTTT. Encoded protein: CASSLYGDDTEAFF.

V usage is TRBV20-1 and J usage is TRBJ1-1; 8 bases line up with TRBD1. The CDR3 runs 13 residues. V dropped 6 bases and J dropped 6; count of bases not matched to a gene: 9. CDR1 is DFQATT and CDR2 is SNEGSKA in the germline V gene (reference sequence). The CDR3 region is CSAVTGVQAEAFF. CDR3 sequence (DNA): TGCAGTGCCGTGACAGGGGTCCAAGCTGAAGCTTTCTTT.